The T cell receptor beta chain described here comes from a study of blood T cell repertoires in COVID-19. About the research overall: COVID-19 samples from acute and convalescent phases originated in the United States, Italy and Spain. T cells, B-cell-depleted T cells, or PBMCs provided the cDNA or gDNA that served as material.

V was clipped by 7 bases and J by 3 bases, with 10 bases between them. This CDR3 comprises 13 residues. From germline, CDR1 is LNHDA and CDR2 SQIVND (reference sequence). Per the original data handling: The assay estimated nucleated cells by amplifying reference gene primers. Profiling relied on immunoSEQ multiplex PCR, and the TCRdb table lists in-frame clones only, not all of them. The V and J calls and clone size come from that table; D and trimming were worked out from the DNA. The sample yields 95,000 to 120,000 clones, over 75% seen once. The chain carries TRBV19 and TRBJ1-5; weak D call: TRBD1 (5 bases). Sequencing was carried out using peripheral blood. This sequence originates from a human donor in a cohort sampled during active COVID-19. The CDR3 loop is CASTGHLNQPQHF. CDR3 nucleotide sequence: TGTGCCAGTACAGGGCACCTCAATCAGCCCCAGCATTTT.